This T cell receptor (beta chain) was captured in a study of cytomegalovirus exposure and HLA in healthy donors. As for the study in general: Early released data comprised around 85 million unique TCRs from HLA-typed donors.

With 1 base removed from V and 4 bases from J, the gap between germline ends came to 7 bases. Germline-derived CDR1 and CDR2 are SGHTA and FQGNSA. The CDR3 is made up of 13 amino acids. PCR amplification relied on 60 Vbeta primers (plus 13 Jbeta primers). Sequencing was performed with immunoSEQ multiplex PCR; in TCRdb, only in-frame clones are kept and a portion is missing. The data hold around 85,000 clones, with roughly 80% observed a single time. About this clone: Its antigen is unidentified.

Study-level points and caveats: About 90% or about 30% of the time was how often most TCR beta V segments were productive, according to an earlier analysis. In a later analysis, common viral pathogens appeared linked to several of the most significant clusters. The study designated about 180 TCR beta chains cytomegalovirus-associated.

The source is a woman between 45 and 60 years old in good health and CMV-seropositive. The chain couples TRBV7-2 to TRBJ2-5, with D possibly matching TRBD1 (5 bases). The sequenced sample consisted of PBMCs. The CDR3 loop reads CASSLERGETQYF. The CDR3 DNA follows: TGTGCCAGCAGCTTAGAAAGGGGAGAGACCCAGTACTTC.